This entry features one T cell receptor beta chain sequence. These data are taken from a study of blood T cell repertoires in COVID-19. Study in general: From the United States, Italy and Spain came samples of acute and convalescent COVID-19. PBMCs, B-cell-depleted T cells, or T cells were the source of the cDNA or gDNA that made up the material.

As originally analysed: Scientists estimated how many nucleated cells there were by amplifying reference gene primers. The method was immunoSEQ multiplex PCR; TCRdb's version includes in-frame clones alone and lacks a portion of them. D and trimming were read from the DNA, whereas the V and J calls and clone size are those reported in that table. The sample carries over 150,000 clones, about 87% recorded once. Trimming removed 5 bases at V and 1 base at J, with 10 bases between. Germline-derived CDR1 and CDR2 are LNHDA and SQIVND (reference sequence). The CDR3 is 14 amino acids. The receptor was derived from a woman younger than 35 who had recovered from COVID-19. Sequenced: peripheral blood. V is TRBV19 and J is TRBJ2-3; perhaps TRBD2 as D (5 bases). CDR3 loop: CASSPSRGTDTQYF. The CDR3 nucleotides are TGTGCCAGTAGTCCCTCGCGGGGCACAGATACGCAGTATTTT.